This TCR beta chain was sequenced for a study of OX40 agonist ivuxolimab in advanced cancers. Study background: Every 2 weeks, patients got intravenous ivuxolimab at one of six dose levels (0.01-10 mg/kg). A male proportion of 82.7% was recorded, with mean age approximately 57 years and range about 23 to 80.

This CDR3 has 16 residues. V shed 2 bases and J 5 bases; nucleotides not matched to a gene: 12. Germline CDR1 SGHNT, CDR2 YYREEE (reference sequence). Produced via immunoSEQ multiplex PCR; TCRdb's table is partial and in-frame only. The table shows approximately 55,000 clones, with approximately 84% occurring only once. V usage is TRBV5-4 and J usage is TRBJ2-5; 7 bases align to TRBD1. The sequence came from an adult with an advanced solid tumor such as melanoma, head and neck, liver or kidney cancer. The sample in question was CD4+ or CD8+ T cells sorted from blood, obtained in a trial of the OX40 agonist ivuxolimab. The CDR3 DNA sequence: TGTGCCAGCAGCTTAAGACAGGGTATTGTCCGGGAGACCCAGTACTTC. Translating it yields CASSLRQGIVRETQYF.